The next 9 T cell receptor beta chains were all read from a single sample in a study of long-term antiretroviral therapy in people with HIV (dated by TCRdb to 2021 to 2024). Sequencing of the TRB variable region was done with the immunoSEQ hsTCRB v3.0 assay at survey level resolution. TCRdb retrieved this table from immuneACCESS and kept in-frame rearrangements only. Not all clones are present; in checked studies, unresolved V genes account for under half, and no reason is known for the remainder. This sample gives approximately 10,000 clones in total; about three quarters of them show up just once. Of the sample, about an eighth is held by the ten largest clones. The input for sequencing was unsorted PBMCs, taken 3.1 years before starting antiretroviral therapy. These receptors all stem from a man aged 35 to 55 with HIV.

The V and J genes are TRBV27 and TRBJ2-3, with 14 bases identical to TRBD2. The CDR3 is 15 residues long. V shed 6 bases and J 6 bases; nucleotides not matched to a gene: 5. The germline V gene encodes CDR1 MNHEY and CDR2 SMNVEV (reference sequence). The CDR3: CASSGTSGRFDTQYF. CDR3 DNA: TGTGCCAGCAGCGGGACTAGCGGGAGATTTGATACGCAGTATTTT.

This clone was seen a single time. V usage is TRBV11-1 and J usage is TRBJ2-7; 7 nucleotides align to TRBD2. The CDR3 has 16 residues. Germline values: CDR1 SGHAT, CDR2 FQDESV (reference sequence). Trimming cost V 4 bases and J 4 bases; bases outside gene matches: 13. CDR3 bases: TGTGCCAGCAGCTCGCCTACCGGGACTACCCATTACGAGCAGTACTTC. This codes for CASSSPTGTTHYEQYF.

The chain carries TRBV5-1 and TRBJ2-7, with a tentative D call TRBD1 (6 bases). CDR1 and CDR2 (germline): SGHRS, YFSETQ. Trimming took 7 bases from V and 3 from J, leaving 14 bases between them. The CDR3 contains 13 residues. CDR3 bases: TGCGCCAGCCACAGGGCGTCCAACTACGAGCAGTACTTC. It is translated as CASHRASNYEQYF.

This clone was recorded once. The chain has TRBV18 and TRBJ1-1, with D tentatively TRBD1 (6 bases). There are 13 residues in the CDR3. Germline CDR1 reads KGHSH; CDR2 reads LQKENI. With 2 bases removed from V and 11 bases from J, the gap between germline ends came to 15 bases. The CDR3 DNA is TGTGCCAGCTCACCATGGAACAGGGAGGGGGCTTTCTTT. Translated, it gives CASSPWNREGAFF. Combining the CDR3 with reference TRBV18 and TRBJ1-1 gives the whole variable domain NAGVMQNPRHLVRRRGQEARLRCSPMKGHSHVYWYRQLPEEGLKFMVYLQKENIIDESGMPKERFSAEFPKEGPSILRIQQVVRGDSAAYFCASSPWNREGAFFGQGTRLTVV.

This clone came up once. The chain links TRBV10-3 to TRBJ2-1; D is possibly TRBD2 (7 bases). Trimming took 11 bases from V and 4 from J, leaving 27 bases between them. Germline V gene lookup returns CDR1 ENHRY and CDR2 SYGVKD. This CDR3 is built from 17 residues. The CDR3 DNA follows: TGTGCCTCGGAGCAGGTAGGGGGAGGGCCCGGTTACAATGAGCAGTTCTTC. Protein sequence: CASEQVGGGPGYNEQFF.

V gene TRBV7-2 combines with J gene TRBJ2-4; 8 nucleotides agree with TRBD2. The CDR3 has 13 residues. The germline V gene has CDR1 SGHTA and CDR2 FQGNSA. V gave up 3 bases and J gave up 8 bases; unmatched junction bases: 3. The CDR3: CASSLRREDIQYF. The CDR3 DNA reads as TGTGCCAGCAGCTTGAGGCGGGAGGACATTCAGTACTTC.

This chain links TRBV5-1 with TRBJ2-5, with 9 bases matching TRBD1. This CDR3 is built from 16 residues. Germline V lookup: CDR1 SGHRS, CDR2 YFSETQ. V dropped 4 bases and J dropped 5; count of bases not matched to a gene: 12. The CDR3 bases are TGCGCCAGCAGCAACACAGGGGGCGCGCTTACGGAGACCCAGTACTTC. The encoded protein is CASSNTGGALTETQYF.

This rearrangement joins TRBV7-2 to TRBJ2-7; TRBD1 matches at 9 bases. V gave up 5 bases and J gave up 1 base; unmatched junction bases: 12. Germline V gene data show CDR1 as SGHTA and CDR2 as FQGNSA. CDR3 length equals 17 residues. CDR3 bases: TGTGCCAGCAGCCGCGGGACAGGGTTGCCTACGTCCTACGAGCAGTACTTC. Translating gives CASSRGTGLPTSYEQYF.

This CDR3 reads CASSLYGRGALTGNTIYF. The CDR3 DNA reads TGTGCCAGCAGTTTATATGGGCGAGGGGCTCTTACGGGAAACACCATATATTTT. This chain links TRBV28 with TRBJ1-3; D might be TRBD1 (5 bases). Germline V CDR1 and CDR2: MDHEN, SYDVKM. V was cut by 1 base and J by 4 bases, with 20 bases left in between. The CDR3 length is 18 residues.